Each of the 15 T cell receptor beta chains below was sequenced from the same sample in a study of yellow fever vaccine responses in identical twins. From the RT-PCR reads, TCRdb called clonotypes with MiXCR, one entry per CDR3 protein. The sample includes 450 to 600 distinct CDR3 sequences, about 67% seen only once; the top ten take 24%. This sample comprised T cells from blood (PBMCs), unsorted or a sorted subset (not recorded which), obtained before or after yellow fever vaccination (not recorded which). The receptor source for this set is a female donor who received the yellow fever vaccine.

V and J are TRBV11-1 and TRBJ2-1; the match to TRBD2 covers 9 bases. V lost 1 base and J lost 4; bases outside the gene matches: 5. The germline gives CDR1 SGHAT, CDR2 FQDESV (reference sequence). The CDR3 spans 16 residues. CDR3 sequence reads: CASSLGREGPYNEQFF. The CDR3, as DNA: TGTGCCAGCAGCTTAGGGCGGGAGGGTCCGTACAATGAGCAGTTCTTC. Based on the CDR3 plus reference TRBV11-1 and TRBJ2-1, the full variable domain is EAEVAQSPRYKITEKSQAVAFWCDPISGHATLYWYRQILGQGPELLVQFQDESVVDDSQLPKDRFSAERLKGVDSTLKIQPAELGDSAMYLCASSLGREGPYNEQFFGPGTRLTVL.

This clonotype has more than one count but fewer than ten. The chain couples TRBV15 to TRBJ2-1; the D gene is possibly TRBD2 (7 bases). The V and J ends lost 3 bases and 8 bases respectively, with 17 bases between them. The CDR3 runs 15 residues. Germline V lookup: CDR1 LNHNV, CDR2 YYDKDF (reference sequence). The CDR3 nucleotides are TGTGCCACCAGCAGTGCCCGGGGAGGGGGGGATGAGCAGTTCTTC. Amino acid sequence: CATSSARGGGDEQFF.

The chain combines TRBV11-1 with TRBJ1-2, with D hard to call. This CDR3 comprises 17 residues. Germline lookup yields CDR1 SGHAT and CDR2 FQDESV (reference sequence). V was pared by 5 bases and J by 4 bases, with 23 bases between. The CDR3 region has the DNA TGTGCCAGCAGCGCAGACCCCCGACACCCAGTAACCTATGGCTACACCTTC. Translating gives CASSADPRHPVTYGYTF.

The V gene is TRBV30, the J gene TRBJ1-5; 7 nucleotides match TRBD1. After removal of 1 base from V and 7 bases from J, the junction contained 10 bases not matched to a gene. The CDR3 extends over 15 amino acids. CDR1 is GTSNPN and CDR2 is SVGIG in the germline V gene (reference sequence). The CDR3 region has the DNA TGTGCCTGGAGTGGAACCGGACAGGAGATCCAGCCCCAGCATTTT. This encodes CAWSGTGQEIQPQHF.

V gene TRBV11-1 combines with J gene TRBJ2-1; 8 bases fit TRBD2. The CDR3 length is 17 residues. V lost 8 bases to trimming and J lost 9 bases; unmatched junction nucleotides: 21. From germline, CDR1 is SGHAT and CDR2 FQDESV (reference sequence). CDR3 DNA: TGTGCCAGCGAAACTAGCGTGTCGGGAGGGCCCTTGAGTGAGCAGTTCTTC. Its protein product is CASETSVSGGPLSEQFF. The full variable domain, completed using reference TRBV11-1 and TRBJ2-1, is EAEVAQSPRYKITEKSQAVAFWCDPISGHATLYWYRQILGQGPELLVQFQDESVVDDSQLPKDRFSAERLKGVDSTLKIQPAELGDSAMYLCASETSVSGGPLSEQFFGPGTRLTVL.

This clonotype has a single count. This chain's CDR3 is CSARTREGLSNEQFF. The CDR3 DNA reads TGCAGTGCTAGGACGCGGGAGGGCCTCAGCAATGAGCAGTTCTTC. V is TRBV20-1 and J is TRBJ2-1; 9 bases align to TRBD2. The V and J ends lost 3 bases and 6 bases, in that order; junction bases with no gene match: 9. Germline V gives CDR1 DFQATT, CDR2 SNEGSKA (reference sequence). This CDR3 region has 15 residues.

This clonotype has more than one count but fewer than ten. The chain's CDR3 is CASSQGEGTGREAFF. The CDR3 DNA is TGCGCCAGCAGCCAAGGGGAAGGGACAGGTCGTGAAGCTTTCTTT. The rearrangement links TRBV4-1 to TRBJ1-1; TRBD1 aligns across 8 bases. Germline-derived CDR1 and CDR2 are MGHRA and YSYEKL. The CDR3 is 15 amino acids. V was clipped by 1 base and J by 7 bases; unmatched bases: 8.

DNA of the CDR3: TGTGCCAGCAGCCCCGCTAGCGGCTACGAGCAGTACGTC. Amino acid sequence: CASSPASGYEQYV. J is TRBJ2-7 and V is TRBV11-2; TRBD2 matches 7 bases. CDR3 length: 13 residues. Germline V gives CDR1 SGHAT, CDR2 FQNNGV. Unmatched junction bases numbered 4, after V lost 5 bases and J lost 3 bases.

The chain links TRBV7-2 to TRBJ2-7, with 12 bases aligning to TRBD2. The ends lost 4 bases at V and 2 bases at J; junction bases unmatched: 0. The germline V gene has CDR1 SGHTA and CDR2 FQGNSA. The length of the CDR3 is 14 residues. The CDR3 DNA reads as TGTGCCAGCAGCTCTAGCGGGGGGGCCTACGAGCAGTACGTC. This gives the protein CASSSSGGAYEQYV.

V usage is TRBV12-3 or TRBV12-4 and J usage is TRBJ1-1; D gene ambiguous. Deletions cut 1 base from V and 1 base from J, with 4 bases between. This CDR3 region has 13 residues. The CDR3 is CASSLGPNTEAFF. As DNA, the CDR3 is TGTGCCAGCAGTTTAGGCCCGAACACTGAAGCTTTCTTT.

CDR3 nucleotide sequence: TGTGCCAGCAGCTTAGAGGGAGATGAGCAGTTCTTC. Amino acid sequence: CASSLEGDEQFF. The chain carries TRBV11-1 and TRBJ2-1, with D perhaps matching TRBD2 (5 bases). V was trimmed by 1 base and J by 8 bases, leaving 6 bases between them. Per germline, CDR1 SGHAT and CDR2 FQDESV (reference sequence). The CDR3 covers 12 residues.

This clonotype has just a few counts. V and J are TRBV6-1 and TRBJ1-2; 7 bases are shared with TRBD1. The CDR3 runs to 12 residues. CDR1 is MNHNS and CDR2 is SASEGT in the germline V gene. V trimming: 8 bases; J trimming: 4 bases; junction bases outside the gene matches: 4. For the CDR3, the DNA is TGTGCCAGCGGACAGGCCGCCTATGGCTACACCTTC. It yields the protein CASGQAAYGYTF.

The V call is TRBV12-3 or TRBV12-4, the J call TRBJ2-7; a possible D gene is TRBD1 (6 bases). V gave up 8 bases and J gave up 4 bases, with 15 bases separating them. The CDR3 loop spans 13 amino acids. Here the CDR3 reads CASPGERSYEQYF. In nucleotides, the CDR3 is TGTGCCAGCCCAGGGGAAAGGTCGTACGAGCAGTACTTC.

The J gene is TRBJ2-7, the V gene TRBV4-3; TRBD1 matches 8 bases. Germline V lookup: CDR1 LGHNA, CDR2 YSLEER. The CDR3 length is 15 residues. V was clipped by 4 bases and J by 4 bases; unmatched bases: 9. The CDR3 loop is CASSPNIRGQYEQYF. In DNA form, the CDR3 reads TGCGCCAGCAGCCCGAATATCAGGGGGCAGTACGAGCAGTACTTC.

This chain uses TRBV7-9 with TRBJ2-7; 13 bases line up with TRBD2. Looked up from germline, CDR1 is SEHNR and CDR2 is FQNEAQ (reference sequence). V was clipped by 5 bases and J by 5 bases; unmatched bases: 6. The CDR3 has 15 amino acids. CDR3 sequence: CASSGLAGVPNEQYF. CDR3 in DNA: TGTGCCAGCAGCGGACTAGCGGGAGTTCCTAACGAGCAGTACTTC.